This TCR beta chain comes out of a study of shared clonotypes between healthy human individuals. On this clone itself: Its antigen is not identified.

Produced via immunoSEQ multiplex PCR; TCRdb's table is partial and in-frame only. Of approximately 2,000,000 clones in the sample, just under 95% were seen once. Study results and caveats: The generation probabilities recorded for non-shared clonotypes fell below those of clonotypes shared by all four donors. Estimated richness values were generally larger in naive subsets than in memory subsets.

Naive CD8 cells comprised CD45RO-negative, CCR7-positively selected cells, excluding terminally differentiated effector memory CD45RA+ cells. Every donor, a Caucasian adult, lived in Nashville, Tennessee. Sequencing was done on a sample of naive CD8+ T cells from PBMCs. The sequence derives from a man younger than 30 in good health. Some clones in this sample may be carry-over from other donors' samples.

CDR3 DNA sequence: TGTGCCACCTCTCCTTTAGAAACGGGTGGGGAGACCCAGTACTTC. Its protein product is CATSPLETGGETQYF. The gene calls are TRBV10-3 and TRBJ2-5; D unclear. V lost 10 bases and J 5 bases, leaving 23 bases between the germline ends. Per germline, CDR1 ENHRY and CDR2 SYGVKD. The CDR3 is 15 residues long.